Listed here are 11 T cell receptor beta chains from one sample, sequenced in a study of cytomegalovirus exposure and HLA in healthy donors. This table comes from immunoSEQ multiplex PCR, and its TCRdb copy is limited to in-frame clones, with some not included. The sample records around 220,000 clones, approximately 86% being singletons. The sequenced material came from PBMCs. The receptors were gathered from a woman aged 18-29 years in good health and CMV-seronegative.

V gene TRBV6-5 combines with J gene TRBJ2-7, with TRBD1 matching 9 bases. Germline CDR1 MNHEY, CDR2 SVGAGI. V gave up 0 bases and J gave up 3 bases; unmatched junction bases: 0. The CDR3 runs 14 residues. The CDR3 reads CASSYSDRGYEQYF. The CDR3 bases are TGTGCCAGCAGTTACTCGGACAGGGGCTACGAGCAGTACTTC.

The V and J genes are TRBV7-6 and TRBJ1-5; 10 bases fit TRBD1. Germline V gives CDR1 SGHVS, CDR2 FNYEAQ. The CDR3 covers 21 residues. Trimming removed 8 bases from V and 5 bases from J; junction bases left unmatched: 27. The CDR3 bases are TGTGCCAGCTCCCTTCACTTCTTATGGGGACAGGGGTACCGGGGGGATCAGCCCCAGCATTTT. Protein product: CASSLHFLWGQGYRGDQPQHF.

The chain employs TRBV27 and TRBJ2-7; 9 bases are a match to TRBD1. CDR3 length: 14 residues. Trimming cost V 6 bases and J 2 bases; bases outside gene matches: 5. The germline V gene encodes CDR1 MNHEY and CDR2 SMNVEV (reference sequence). CDR3 sequence reads: CASSQGQGTYEQYF. The CDR3 DNA sequence: TGTGCCAGCAGCCAGGGACAGGGAACCTACGAGCAGTACTTC.

This chain connects TRBV6-4 to TRBJ1-1; 8 positions agree with TRBD1. Losses at the gene ends were 3 bases for V and 5 bases for J; bases not matched to a gene: 8. The CDR3 is made up of 15 amino acids. CDR1 and CDR2 (germline): MRHNA, SNTAGT. DNA for the CDR3: TGTGCCAGCAGTGAAGCAGGGGGCGCGGGAACTGAAGCTTTCTTT. Amino acids: CASSEAGGAGTEAFF.

This sequence joins TRBV19 and TRBJ2-1, with 9 bases aligning to TRBD2. The ends lost 4 bases at V and 4 bases at J; junction bases unmatched: 20. This CDR3 region has 20 residues. Germline V gene sequence: CDR1 LNHDA, CDR2 SQIVND (reference sequence). The CDR3 loop reads CASSTNRYSGGRAPYNEQFF. CDR3 coding DNA: TGTGCCAGTAGTACGAACAGGTATTCTGGCGGGAGGGCCCCGTACAATGAGCAGTTCTTC.

This chain links TRBV9 with TRBJ2-7, with D tentatively TRBD1 (5 bases). Germline values: CDR1 SGDLS, CDR2 YYNGEE. The CDR3 runs to 16 residues. Between the trimmed V and J ends, which lost 3 bases and 3 bases, there was a span of 19 bases. The CDR3 region is CASSANTATGIYEQYF. CDR3 sequence (DNA): TGTGCCAGCAGCGCCAATACGGCCACAGGCATCTACGAGCAGTACTTC.

This clone occurred once. The J gene is TRBJ2-1, the V gene TRBV29-1; 8 nucleotides line up with TRBD2. The CDR3 covers 14 residues. Germline V gene data show CDR1 as SQVTM and CDR2 as ANQGSEA. V lost 8 bases, J lost 3 bases, and 9 bases stayed unmatched. In DNA, the CDR3 is TGCAGCATTAGCGGGATTGGGCTCTACAATGAGCAGTTCTTC. It codes for CSISGIGLYNEQFF.

This rearrangement joins TRBV7-2 to TRBJ2-1, with TRBD2 matching 11 bases. Germline V gene data show CDR1 as SGHTA and CDR2 as FQGNSA. The CDR3 sequence is 17 residues long. The J segment lost 4 bases and the V segment lost 6 bases, leaving 11 bases of the junction unmatched. This chain's CDR3 is CASRTSGNPNMYNEQFF. CDR3 in DNA: TGTGCCAGCAGGACTAGCGGGAACCCGAACATGTACAATGAGCAGTTCTTC.

The genes are TRBV7-8 and TRBJ2-2; 7 bases line up with TRBD1. V dropped 5 bases and J dropped 0; count of bases not matched to a gene: 3. The CDR3 covers 15 residues. The germline V gene has CDR1 SGHVS and CDR2 FQNEAQ. The CDR3 spells CASSQDRANTGELFF. The CDR3 DNA reads as TGTGCCAGCAGCCAAGACAGGGCGAACACCGGGGAGCTGTTTTTT. Based on the CDR3 plus reference TRBV7-8 and TRBJ2-2, the full variable domain is GAGVSQSPRYKVAKRGQDVALRCDPISGHVSLFWYQQALGQGPEFLTYFQNEAQLDKSGLPSDRFFAERPEGSVSTLKIQRTQQEDSAVYLCASSQDRANTGELFFGEGSRLTVL.

The chain joins TRBV6-5 to TRBJ2-1; 7 positions agree with TRBD2. Germline V gene data show CDR1 as MNHEY and CDR2 as SVGAGI. Germline trimming cut 7 bases from V and 4 bases from J; bases unmatched to any gene: 10. CDR3 size: 15 residues. Written as DNA, the CDR3 is TGTGCCAGCAAGCGACGGGAGGCCTTTTACAATGAGCAGTTCTTC. Protein: CASKRREAFYNEQFF.

The rearrangement links TRBV6-6 to TRBJ1-5; 8 bases line up with TRBD1. The CDR3 contains 16 residues. Germline values: CDR1 MNHNY, CDR2 SVGAGI (reference sequence). V shed 0 bases, J shed 7 bases, and the junction held 8 bases outside the gene matches. CDR3 nucleotide sequence: TGTGCCAGCAGTTACTCGCCAGGGGGCGAAGGACAGCCCCAGCATTTT. As protein: CASSYSPGGEGQPQHF.